Listed below are T cell receptor beta chains from one sample, sequenced in a study of shared clonotypes between healthy human individuals. Repertoires were generated with immunoSEQ multiplex PCR, while TCRdb's copy carries only in-frame clones and drops some. The data show 2.5 million or so clones, with over 85% seen just once and about 0.13% held by the top ten. What was sequenced was naive CD4+ T cells sorted from blood. These receptors were collected from a man aged 18 to 35 in good health. The CDR3 runs from the conserved cysteine through the conserved F or W. A D gene is named only where the DNA matches it firmly. Part of the rows lack a size; the others show once, few, many or a class for expanded clones.

v_gene	abundance	j_gene	d_gene	CDR3nt	CDR3aa
TRBV2	-	TRBJ2-2	-	TGTGCCAGCAGGGCAGAAATGAACACCGGGGAGCTGTTTTTT	CASRAEMNTGELFF
TRBV7-2	-	TRBJ2-3	TRBD1	TGTGCCAGCAGCTCGGGACAGGGTCGCGTAGATACGCAGTATTTT	CASSSGQGRVDTQYF
TRBV7-9	-	TRBJ1-3	-	TGTGCCAGCAGCTTAGCAGGCTCTGGAAACACCATATATTTT	CASSLAGSGNTIYF
TRBV7-9	-	TRBJ2-7	TRBD1	TGTGCCAGCAGCTTAGGGGACAGAATAACTTCCTACGAGCAGTACTTC	CASSLGDRITSYEQYF
TRBV19	-	TRBJ2-5	TRBD1	TGTGCCAGTAGTACTCGGACAGGGGGTAAGACCCAGTACTTC	CASSTRTGGKTQYF
TRBV6-1	few	TRBJ1-1	-	TGTGCCAGCAGTGCAGCAGGGAAAGCTTTCTTT	CASSAAGKAFF
TRBV4-3	-	TRBJ2-3	TRBD2	TGCGCCAGCAGCCAAGGTTGGGGCGGGGGAGGTGTTGGAACAGATACGCAGTATTTT	CASSQGWGGGGVGTDTQYF
TRBV2	-	TRBJ2-7	-	TGTGCCAGCAGATCGTCCTACGAGCAGTACTTC	CASRSSYEQYF
TRBV18	once	TRBJ2-2	-	TGTGCCAGCTCCCCCCGGACAGCGAACACCGGGGAGCTGTTTTTT	CASSPRTANTGELFF
TRBV30	-	TRBJ2-2	-	TGTGCCTGGTACCAGTTCAACACCGGGGAGCTGTTTTTT	CAWYQFNTGELFF
TRBV2	-	TRBJ1-5	TRBD1	TGTGCCAGCAGCGCACAGGGGTTGAGTGATCAGCCCCAGCATTTT	CASSAQGLSDQPQHF
TRBV2	-	TRBJ1-1	-	TGTGCCAGCAGTGTAGAGGTTGTACACCCGACGGCTGAAGCTTTCTTT	CASSVEVVHPTAEAFF
TRBV27	-	TRBJ1-4	TRBD1	TGTGCCAGCAGTTGGTTGCGGACAGGGGAAGGTGAAAAACTGTTTTTT	CASSWLRTGEGEKLFF
TRBV10-3	-	TRBJ1-5	TRBD1	TGTGCCATCAGTCCGGGACAGGGGGCGAATCAGCCCCAGCATTTT	CAISPGQGANQPQHF
TRBV30	once	TRBJ2-3	TRBD2	TGTGCTTGGGGGGGTCGTAGCACAGATACGCAGTATTTT	CAWGGRSTDTQYF
TRBV5-1	-	TRBJ2-1	TRBD2	TGCGCCAGCAGCCCCCTGGACGGGGGGGTGAATGAGCAGTTCTTC	CASSPLDGGVNEQFF
TRBV5-6	-	TRBJ1-2	TRBD1	TGTGCCAGCAGCATCGGGACAGCGACTTCAGCTAACTATGGCTACACCTTC	CASSIGTATSANYGYTF
TRBV28	-	TRBJ2-1	-	TGTGCCAGCAGTTTAGAGGGAAACAATGAGCAGTTCTTC	CASSLEGNNEQFF
TRBV6-4	-	TRBJ2-2	-	TGTGCCAGCAGTGATGATGAGAAGGGGGGCACCGGGGAGCTGTTTTTT	CASSDDEKGGTGELFF
TRBV15	-	TRBJ1-1	-	TGTGCCACCAGCACCTTTACACAGGGCCCTGAAGCTTTCTTT	CATSTFTQGPEAFF
TRBV6-5	-	TRBJ2-3	-	TGTGCCAGCAGTCGGGGTTGGACAGATACGCAGTATTTT	CASSRGWTDTQYF
TRBV10-1	few	TRBJ1-1	-	TGCGCCAGCAGTCAGCAGAACACTGAAGCTTTCTTT	CASSQQNTEAFF